This T cell receptor (beta chain) was recorded in a study of T-cell memory formation after mild COVID-19. CDR3 size: 15 residues. Germline CDR1 reads MNHNY; CDR2 reads SVGAGI (reference sequence). V gave up 10 bases and J gave up 7 bases; unmatched junction bases: 13. TCRdb independently ran MiXCR on the 5' RACE reads; one entry per CDR3 protein. Here the sample spans about 470,000 distinct CDR3 sequences, 20% to 30% being singletons. The sequence was obtained from an adult woman who had mild COVID-19 (a few samples of this study predate the infection). Cell type and time point are not known. This chain joins TRBV6-6 and TRBJ1-5; 10 bases match TRBD1. Sequencing used PBMCs or a T cell subset sorted from them (not recorded which). The CDR3 nucleotides read TGTGCCACTAGTCTCCGGGACAGGGGACGGCAGCCCCAGCATTTT. It yields the protein CATSLRDRGRQPQHF.